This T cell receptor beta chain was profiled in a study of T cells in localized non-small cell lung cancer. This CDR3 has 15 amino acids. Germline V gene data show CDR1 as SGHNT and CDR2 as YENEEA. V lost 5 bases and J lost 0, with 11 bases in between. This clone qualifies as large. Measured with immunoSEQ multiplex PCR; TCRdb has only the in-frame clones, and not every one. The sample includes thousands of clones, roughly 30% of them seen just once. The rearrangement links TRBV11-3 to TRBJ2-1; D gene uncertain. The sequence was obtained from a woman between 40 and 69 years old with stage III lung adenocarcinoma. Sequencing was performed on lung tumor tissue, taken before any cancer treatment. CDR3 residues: CASSQYSSSYNEQFF. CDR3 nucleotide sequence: TGTGCCAGCAGCCAGTACTCGAGCTCCTACAATGAGCAGTTCTTC.